Each of the 8 T cell receptor beta chains below was sequenced from the same sample in a study of chronic HIV infection and antiretroviral therapy. MiXCR was run by TCRdb on the 5' RACE reads, yielding one entry per CDR3 protein. Among approximately 40,000 distinct CDR3 sequences, approximately 7.4% were seen once, and the ten largest hold 2.9%. Specimen: peripheral blood. The receptors come from an adult who had HIV and had not received antiretroviral therapy, or was an uninfected healthy control (not recorded which).

The chain has TRBV20-1 and TRBJ2-7; D perhaps matches TRBD1 (5 bases). Germline CDR1 reads DFQATT; CDR2 reads SNEGSKA (reference sequence). The CDR3 spans 15 residues. V dropped 6 bases and J dropped 3 bases, with 21 bases sitting between them. CDR3 nucleotide sequence: TGCAGTGCGCTGTCCCCGCTAGGGGCTCGCTACGAGCAGTACTTC. Translated: CSALSPLGARYEQYF.

This clonotype was detected many times. The chain recombines TRBV11-3 with TRBJ1-5; D not resolved. V shed 2 bases and J shed 5 bases, with 10 bases lying between them. This CDR3 has 14 amino acids. Per germline, CDR1 SGHNT and CDR2 YENEEA. CDR3 coding DNA: TGTGCCAGCAGCTTATCCGGTCGTGATCAGCCCCAGCATTTT. Translating gives CASSLSGRDQPQHF.

In its sample, this clonotype was seen a few times. The rearrangement links TRBV27 to TRBJ2-3; 9 nucleotides match TRBD2. V was clipped by 4 bases and J by 4 bases; unmatched bases: 9. The V gene's germline CDR1 is MNHEY and CDR2 SMNVEV (reference sequence). This CDR3 has 16 amino acids. CDR3 coding DNA: TGTGCCAGCAGTTCCCTTAGCGGGAGTGGGTCAGATACGCAGTATTTT. Residues: CASSSLSGSGSDTQYF.

The chain recombines TRBV20-1 with TRBJ2-2; the D gene is possibly TRBD1 (5 bases). The CDR3 length is 12 residues. Germline V gene sequence: CDR1 DFQATT, CDR2 SNEGSKA (reference sequence). V shed 6 bases and J shed 7 bases, with 12 bases lying between them. The CDR3 here is CSAPKGRGELFF. The CDR3 nucleotides are TGCAGTGCCCCTAAGGGGCGCGGGGAGCTGTTTTTT.

This clonotype has at least ten counts. The chain combines TRBV20-1 with TRBJ2-1; 8 positions match TRBD2. This CDR3 region has 16 residues. Trimming cost V 0 bases and J 2 bases; bases outside gene matches: 6. Germline CDR1 DFQATT, CDR2 SNEGSKA (reference sequence). The CDR3 reads CSARDLSGGTYNEQFF. CDR3 sequence (DNA): TGCAGTGCTAGAGATCTCTCGGGAGGGACCTACAATGAGCAGTTCTTC.

This clonotype has at least ten counts. The chain joins TRBV29-1 to TRBJ2-7; D not certain. Germline assignment: CDR1 SQVTM and CDR2 ANQGSEA. The V end was cut by 4 bases, the J end by 7 bases, with 11 bases between. The CDR3 loop spans 11 amino acids. CDR3 region: CSVVSLGEQYF. The CDR3 DNA reads TGCAGCGTTGTGTCCCTCGGTGAGCAGTACTTC.

The chain employs TRBV6-2 or TRBV6-3 and TRBJ2-6; the D gene is possibly TRBD1 (6 bases). The CDR3 covers 13 residues. Germline V gives CDR1 MNHEY, CDR2 SVGEGT. Trimming stripped 7 bases from V and 8 bases from J, with 12 bases between. Written as DNA, the CDR3 is TGTGCCAGCAATGAGCAGGGGCCCAACGTCCTGACTTTC. Protein: CASNEQGPNVLTF.

The sample holds many counts of this clonotype. The chain links TRBV2 to TRBJ2-3; D not resolved. The CDR3 is 10 residues long. Germline V gene lookup returns CDR1 SNHLY and CDR2 FYNNEI. Trimming took 10 bases from V and 6 from J, leaving 8 bases between them. Here the CDR3 reads CAITRDTQYF. CDR3 DNA: TGTGCCATCACAAGGGATACGCAGTATTTT.